A single sample gave rise to the 24 T cell receptor beta chains below, sequenced in a study of CD8+ T cells in alopecia areata. Sequencing templates came from extracted RNA that was reverse transcribed into cDNA. Profiled with immunoSEQ multiplex PCR; TCRdb holds only in-frame clones, not every one. Of roughly 100,000 clones in the sample, 45% to 60% were seen once. Sequences were obtained from CD4+ T cells sorted from blood. These TCRs come from a human donor in good health.

This clone was counted once. The chain carries TRBV14 and TRBJ1-2, with D possibly TRBD1 on 5 matching bases. CDR3 length equals 13 residues. Trimming removed 1 base from V and 5 bases from J, with 8 bases in between. The germline gives CDR1 SGHDN, CDR2 FVKESK. The CDR3 here is CASSQGRDYGYTF. CDR3 nucleotides: TGTGCCAGCAGCCAAGGCAGGGATTATGGCTACACCTTC. Using reference TRBV14 and TRBJ1-2 for the parts outside the CDR3, the full variable domain is EAGVTQFPSHSVIEKGQTVTLRCDPISGHDNLYWYRRVMGKEIKFLLHFVKESKQDESGMPNNRFLAERTGGTYSTLKVQPAELEDSGVYFCASSQGRDYGYTFGSGTRLTVV.

The chain carries TRBV30 and TRBJ2-5; the D gene is possibly TRBD2 (5 bases). CDR1 and CDR2 from the germline V gene are GTSNPN and SVGIG (reference sequence). The CDR3 consists of 14 residues. Trimming stripped 3 bases from V and 5 bases from J, with 16 bases between. CDR3 amino acids: CAWRTGNRGETQYF. The CDR3 DNA sequence: TGTGCCTGGAGGACGGGAAATCGAGGGGAGACCCAGTACTTC.

The rearrangement joins TRBV7-2 to TRBJ2-7; D is unresolved. Germline-derived CDR1 and CDR2 are SGHTA and FQGNSA. This CDR3 spans 12 amino acids. V was pared by 5 bases and J by 1 base, with 6 bases between. The CDR3 loop is CASSPLSYEQYF. CDR3 nucleotide sequence: TGTGCCAGCAGCCCGCTTTCCTACGAGCAGTACTTC.

On this clone itself: This sample also contains other DNA sequences that code for the same CDR3. The gene calls are TRBV29-1 and TRBJ1-2, with TRBD1 as a possible D gene (6 bases). CDR1 is SQVTM and CDR2 is ANQGSEA in the germline V gene. There are 12 residues in the CDR3. V dropped 2 bases and J dropped 2 bases, with 6 bases sitting between them. The CDR3 protein is CSVETGNYGYTF. As DNA, the CDR3 is TGCAGCGTTGAAACAGGGAACTATGGCTACACCTTC.

The J gene is TRBJ2-7, the V gene TRBV30; D might be TRBD1 (6 bases). This CDR3 has 15 amino acids. V lost 1 base to trimming and J lost 4 bases, with 17 bases between them. Germline CDR1 reads GTSNPN; CDR2 reads SVGIG (reference sequence). The CDR3 protein is CAWSGAGTKAYEQYF. The CDR3 nucleotides are TGTGCCTGGAGTGGAGCCGGGACAAAGGCTTACGAGCAGTACTTC.

This clone was recorded a few times. The chain joins TRBV7-2 to TRBJ1-6, with D uncertain. The germline CDR1 and CDR2 sequences are SGHTA and FQGNSA. V lost 0 bases and J lost 10, with 19 bases in between. The CDR3 has 17 amino acids. Here the CDR3 reads CASSLAAGSGMASPLHF. CDR3 bases: TGTGCCAGCAGCTTAGCAGCCGGCTCAGGAATGGCCTCACCCCTCCACTTT.

The rearrangement joins TRBV7-2 to TRBJ1-1; D ambiguous. The CDR3 is 14 residues long. Per germline, CDR1 SGHTA and CDR2 FQGNSA. Trimming cost V 6 bases and J 0 bases, with 11 bases left between them. In DNA form, the CDR3 reads TGTGCCAGCAGGGGAAGACACATGAACACTGAAGCTTTCTTT. Translating gives CASRGRHMNTEAFF.

V usage is TRBV7-2 and J usage is TRBJ2-3; 8 positions match TRBD2. This CDR3 has 18 residues. Germline CDR1 reads SGHTA; CDR2 reads FQGNSA. V was clipped by 4 bases and J by 5 bases; unmatched bases: 17. CDR3 DNA: TGTGCCAGCAGCTCTGACCTACTAGCGGCCAGCCCACAAGATACGCAGTATTTT. Translation: CASSSDLLAASPQDTQYF.

The chain carries TRBV9 and TRBJ1-1, with unresolved D. This CDR3 contains 12 residues. Trimming removed 3 bases from V and 3 bases from J, with 6 bases in between. Per germline, CDR1 SGDLS and CDR2 YYNGEE. The CDR3 bases are TGTGCCAGCAGCGGGTTGGACACTGAAGCTTTCTTT. This codes for CASSGLDTEAFF.

V and J are TRBV6-1 and TRBJ2-2; tentative D call: TRBD2 (6 bases). CDR1 is MNHNS and CDR2 is SASEGT in the germline V gene. Trimming removed 3 bases from V and 6 bases from J, with 23 bases in between. The CDR3 covers 18 residues. The CDR3 loop reads CASSEGVALHRRAGELFF. The CDR3 DNA sequence: TGTGCCAGCAGTGAGGGTGTCGCCCTACACAGGAGGGCCGGGGAGCTGTTTTTT.

This chain links TRBV30 with TRBJ2-5, with 7 bases aligning to TRBD2. The germline gives CDR1 GTSNPN, CDR2 SVGIG (reference sequence). CDR3 length equals 10 residues. V was clipped by 7 bases and J by 5 bases; unmatched bases: 1. The CDR3 reads CASGGETQYF. The DNA for the CDR3 is TGTGCCTCCGGGGGGGAGACCCAGTACTTC.

This clone has only a few counts. In the same sample, other DNA sequences code for this CDR3. V and J are TRBV6-6 and TRBJ2-1, with D hard to call. Trimming removed 0 bases from V and 8 bases from J, with 5 bases in between. Per the germline V gene, CDR1 is MNHNY and CDR2 is SVGAGI (reference sequence). The CDR3 runs to 12 residues. The CDR3 DNA follows: TGTGCCAGCAGTTACTCCGGGTATGAGCAGTTCTTC. Its protein product is CASSYSGYEQFF.

This clone was picked up a small number of times. This specimen includes other DNA sequences encoding the same CDR3. This sequence joins TRBV18 and TRBJ1-1; D uncertain. From germline, CDR1 is KGHSH and CDR2 LQKENI. The ends were cut back, 3 bases at V and 1 base at J, with 6 bases in the middle. The CDR3 spans 13 residues. The CDR3 loop is CASSPSQNTEAFF. The CDR3 nucleotides are TGTGCCAGCTCACCCTCCCAGAACACTGAAGCTTTCTTT.

This clone was seen only a few times. CDR3 amino acids: CASREAGGLTGELFF. In DNA, the CDR3 is TGCGCCAGCAGAGAAGCGGGGGGCCTCACCGGGGAGCTGTTTTTT. V and J are TRBV5-1 and TRBJ2-2; TRBD2 matches at 9 bases. The ends lost 5 bases at V and 4 bases at J; junction bases unmatched: 6. This CDR3 has 15 residues. CDR1 SGHRS and CDR2 YFSETQ come from the germline V gene.

The V gene is TRBV5-1, the J gene TRBJ2-1; D call uncertain. The CDR3 sequence is 12 residues long. Germline assignment: CDR1 SGHRS and CDR2 YFSETQ. V was clipped by 1 base and J by 6 bases, with 5 bases between them. The chain's CDR3 is CASSLSGNEQFF. The CDR3 coding sequence is TGCGCCAGCAGCTTGTCGGGCAATGAGCAGTTCTTC.

The chain combines TRBV29-1 with TRBJ1-2, with a tentative D call TRBD1 (6 bases). The germline V gene has CDR1 SQVTM and CDR2 ANQGSEA. The CDR3 consists of 11 residues. V shed 7 bases and J shed 7 bases, with 13 bases lying between them. As DNA, the CDR3 is TGCAGCGCTCTGACAGGATTTGGCTACACCTTC. Protein product: CSALTGFGYTF. The variable domain in full, completed from reference TRBV29-1 and TRBJ1-2, reads SAVISQKPSRDICQRGTSLTIQCQVDSQVTMMFWYRQQPGQSLTLIATANQGSEATYESGFVIDKFPISRPNLTFSTLTVSNMSPEDSSIYLCSALTGFGYTFGSGTRLTVV.

This chain uses TRBV2 with TRBJ1-1, with D possibly being TRBD1 (5 bases). Germline V gene data show CDR1 as SNHLY and CDR2 as FYNNEI. The CDR3 covers 10 residues. Deletions cut 9 bases from V and 4 bases from J, with 6 bases between. CDR3 coding DNA: TGTGCCAGGAGGGGCACTGAAGCTTTCTTT. It yields the protein CARRGTEAFF.

This rearrangement joins TRBV5-1 to TRBJ2-2; D is uncertain. This CDR3 is built from 14 residues. Trimming left V 1 base short and J 4 bases short, with 8 bases between. CDR1 and CDR2 (germline): SGHRS, YFSETQ. For the CDR3, the DNA is TGCGCCAGCAGCTTGCCCCCCCCCACCGGGGAGCTGTTTTTT. It translates to CASSLPPPTGELFF.

This clone was picked up a small number of times. This chain links TRBV29-1 with TRBJ2-5, with 7 bases that match TRBD2. CDR1 is SQVTM and CDR2 is ANQGSEA in the germline V gene. The CDR3 has 13 residues. J was trimmed by 4 bases and V by 5 bases; bases with no gene match: 7. The CDR3 DNA sequence: TGCAGCGTTCGGGGGGTGTTGGGAGAGACCCAGTACTTC. Translation: CSVRGVLGETQYF.

V and J are TRBV4-1 and TRBJ2-1; no clear D gene. The CDR3 has 13 amino acids. Germline V lookup: CDR1 MGHRA, CDR2 YSYEKL. Trimming removed 2 bases at V and 8 bases at J, with 10 bases between. In DNA, the CDR3 is TGCGCCAGCAGCCAAATCGGTTTGGATGAGCAGTTCTTC. This gives the protein CASSQIGLDEQFF.

The CDR3 DNA follows: TGTGCCAGTAGTATGACAGGAGGGCGCAATCAGCCCCAGCATTTT. Translation: CASSMTGGRNQPQHF. The chain recombines TRBV19 with TRBJ1-5; D may be TRBD1 (6 bases). The germline gives CDR1 LNHDA, CDR2 SQIVND (reference sequence). The CDR3 runs to 15 residues. V lost 3 bases and J 2 bases, leaving 11 bases between the germline ends.

The sample holds a few counts of this clone. In DNA form, the CDR3 reads TGTGCCAGCAGCGTAAGTACAGGCTTGAATCAGCCCCAGCATTTT. It translates to CASSVSTGLNQPQHF. V usage is TRBV9 and J usage is TRBJ1-5; perhaps TRBD1 as D (5 bases). The CDR3 runs to 15 residues. From germline, CDR1 is SGDLS and CDR2 YYNGEE. V was pared by 1 base and J by 4 bases, with 12 bases between.

This clone was seen a handful of times. The rearrangement links TRBV7-2 to TRBJ1-1; D call uncertain. V was pared by 2 bases and J by 5 bases, with 12 bases between. This CDR3 region has 14 residues. Per germline, CDR1 SGHTA and CDR2 FQGNSA. The CDR3 loop is CASSLNAGGTEAFF. The CDR3 region has the DNA TGTGCCAGCAGCTTAAACGCGGGTGGGACTGAAGCTTTCTTT.

The chain has TRBV29-1 and TRBJ1-1; tentative D call: TRBD1 (6 bases). V lost 3 bases and J 9 bases, leaving 17 bases between the germline ends. The CDR3 loop spans 13 amino acids. In germline, CDR1 is SQVTM, CDR2 ANQGSEA. Here the CDR3 reads CSVEYREGKKAFF. The CDR3 DNA reads as TGCAGCGTTGAGTACAGGGAGGGGAAAAAAGCTTTCTTT.